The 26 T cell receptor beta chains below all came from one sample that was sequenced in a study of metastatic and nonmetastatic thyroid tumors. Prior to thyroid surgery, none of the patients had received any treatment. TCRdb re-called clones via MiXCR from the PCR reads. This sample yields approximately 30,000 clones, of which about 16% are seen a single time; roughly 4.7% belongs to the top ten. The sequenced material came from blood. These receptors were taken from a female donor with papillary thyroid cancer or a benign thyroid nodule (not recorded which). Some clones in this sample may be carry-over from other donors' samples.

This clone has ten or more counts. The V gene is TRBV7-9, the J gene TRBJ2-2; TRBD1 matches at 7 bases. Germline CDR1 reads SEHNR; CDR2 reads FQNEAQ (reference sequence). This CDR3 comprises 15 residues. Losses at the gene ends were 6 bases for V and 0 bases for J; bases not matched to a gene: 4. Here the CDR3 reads CASRPGTANTGELFF. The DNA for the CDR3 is TGTGCCAGCAGACCCGGGACAGCGAACACCGGGGAGCTGTTTTTT.

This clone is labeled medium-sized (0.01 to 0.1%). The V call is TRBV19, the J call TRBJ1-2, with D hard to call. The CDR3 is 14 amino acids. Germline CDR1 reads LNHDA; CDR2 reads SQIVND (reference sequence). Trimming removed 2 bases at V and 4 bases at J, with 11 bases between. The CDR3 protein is CASSIKREIYGYTF. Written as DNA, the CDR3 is TGTGCCAGTAGTATAAAACGGGAGATCTATGGCTACACCTTC.

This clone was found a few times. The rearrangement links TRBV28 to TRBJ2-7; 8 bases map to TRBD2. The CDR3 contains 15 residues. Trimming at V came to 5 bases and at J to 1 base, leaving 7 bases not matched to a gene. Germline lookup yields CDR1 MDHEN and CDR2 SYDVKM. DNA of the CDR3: TGTGCCAGCAGTACGGGCGGGAGGCCTTCCTACGAGCAGTACTTC. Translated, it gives CASSTGGRPSYEQYF.

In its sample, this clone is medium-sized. The CDR3 nucleotides read TGTGCCAGCAGTTACTCGAATACTGTCGTAAACGAGCAGTACTTC. It translates to CASSYSNTVVNEQYF. The chain combines TRBV6-5 with TRBJ2-7; D remains unclear. Germline values: CDR1 MNHEY, CDR2 SVGAGI. There are 15 residues in the CDR3. V lost 0 bases and J 5 bases, leaving 14 bases between the germline ends.

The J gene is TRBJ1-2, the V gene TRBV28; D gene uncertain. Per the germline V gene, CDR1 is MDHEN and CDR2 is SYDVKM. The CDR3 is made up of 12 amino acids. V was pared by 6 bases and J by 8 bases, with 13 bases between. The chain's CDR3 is CASSIPELGYTF. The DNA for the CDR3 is TGTGCCAGCAGCATACCAGAACTGGGCTACACCTTC.

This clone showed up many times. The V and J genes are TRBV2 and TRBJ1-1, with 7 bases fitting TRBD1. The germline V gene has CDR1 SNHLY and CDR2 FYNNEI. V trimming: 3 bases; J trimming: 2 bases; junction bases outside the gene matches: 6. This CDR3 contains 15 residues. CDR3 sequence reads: CASSDRTGQNTEAFF. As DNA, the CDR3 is TGTGCCAGCAGTGACCGGACAGGACAAAACACTGAAGCTTTCTTT. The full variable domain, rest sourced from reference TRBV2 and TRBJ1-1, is EPEVTQTPSHQVTQMGQEVILRCVPISNHLYFYWYRQILGQKVEFLVSFYNNEISEKSEIFDDQFSVERPDGSNFTLKIRSTKLEDSAMYFCASSDRTGQNTEAFFGQGTRLTVV.

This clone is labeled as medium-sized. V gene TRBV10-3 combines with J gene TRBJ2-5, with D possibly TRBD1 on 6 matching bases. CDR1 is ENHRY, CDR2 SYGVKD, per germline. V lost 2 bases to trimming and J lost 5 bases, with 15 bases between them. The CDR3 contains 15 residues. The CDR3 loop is CAISENQGRRETQYF. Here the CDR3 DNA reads TGTGCCATCAGTGAGAATCAGGGGCGCCGGGAGACCCAGTACTTC.

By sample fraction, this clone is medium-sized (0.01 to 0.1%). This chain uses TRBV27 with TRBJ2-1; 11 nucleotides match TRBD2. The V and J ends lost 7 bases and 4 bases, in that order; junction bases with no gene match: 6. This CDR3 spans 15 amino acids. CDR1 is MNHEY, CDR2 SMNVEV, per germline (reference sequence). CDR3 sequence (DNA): TGTGCCAGCAATAAATTAGCGGGAGGGTACAATGAGCAGTTCTTC. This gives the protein CASNKLAGGYNEQFF.

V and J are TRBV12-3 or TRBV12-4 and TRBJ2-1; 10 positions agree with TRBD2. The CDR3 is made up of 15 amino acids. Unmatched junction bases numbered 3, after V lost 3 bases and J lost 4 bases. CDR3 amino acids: CASSFSGRSYNEQFF. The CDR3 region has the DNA TGTGCCAGCAGTTTTAGCGGGAGGTCTTACAATGAGCAGTTCTTC.

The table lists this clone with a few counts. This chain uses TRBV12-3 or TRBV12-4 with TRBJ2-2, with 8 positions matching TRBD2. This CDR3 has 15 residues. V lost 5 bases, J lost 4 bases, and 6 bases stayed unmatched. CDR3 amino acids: CASSQAGALTGELFF. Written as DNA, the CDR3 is TGTGCCAGCAGTCAAGCGGGGGCCCTCACCGGGGAGCTGTTTTTT.

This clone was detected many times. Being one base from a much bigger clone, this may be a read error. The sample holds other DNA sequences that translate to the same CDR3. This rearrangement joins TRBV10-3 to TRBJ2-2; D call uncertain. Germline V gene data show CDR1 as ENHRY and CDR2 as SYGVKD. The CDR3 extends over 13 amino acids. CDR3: CATEGQDAGELFF. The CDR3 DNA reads TGTGCTACCGAAGGGCAGGACGCCGGGGAGCTGTTTTTT.

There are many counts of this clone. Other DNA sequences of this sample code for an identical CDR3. Written as DNA, the CDR3 is TGCGCCAGCAGCTCCCGGGACACCTTC. It is translated as CASSSRDTF. The chain carries TRBV5-1 and TRBJ1-2, with no clear D. CDR3 length: 9 amino acids. Deletions cut 3 bases from V and 12 bases from J, with 6 bases between. Germline CDR1 and CDR2: SGHRS and YFSETQ.

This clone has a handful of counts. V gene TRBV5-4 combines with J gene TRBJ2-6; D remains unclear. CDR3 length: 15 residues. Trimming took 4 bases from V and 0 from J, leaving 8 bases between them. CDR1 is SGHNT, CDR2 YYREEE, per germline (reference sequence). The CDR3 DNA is TGTGCCAGCAGCAGAGACACCTCTGGGGCCAACGTCCTGACTTTC. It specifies CASSRDTSGANVLTF.

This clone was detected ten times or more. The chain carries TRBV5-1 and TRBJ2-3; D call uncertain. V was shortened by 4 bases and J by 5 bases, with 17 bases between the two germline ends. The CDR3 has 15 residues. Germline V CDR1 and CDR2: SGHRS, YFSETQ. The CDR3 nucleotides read TGCGCCAGCAGCCCGCGGTCCCAGACGGGAGATACGCAGTATTTT. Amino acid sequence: CASSPRSQTGDTQYF. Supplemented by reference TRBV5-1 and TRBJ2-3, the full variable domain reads KAGVTQTPRYLIKTRGQQVTLSCSPISGHRSVSWYQQTPGQGLQFLFEYFSETQRNKGNFPGRFSGRQFSNSRSEMNVSTLELGDSALYLCASSPRSQTGDTQYFGPGTRLTVL.

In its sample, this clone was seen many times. CDR3 DNA sequence: TGTGCCACTTCGTGGACTAGCGGGCCCACGAACACCGGGGAGCTGTTTTTT. Encoded protein: CATSWTSGPTNTGELFF. The rearrangement uses TRBV10-3 and TRBJ2-2; TRBD2 agrees at 11 bases. The CDR3 sequence is 17 residues long. Germline assignment: CDR1 ENHRY and CDR2 SYGVKD. Unmatched junction bases numbered 10, after V lost 10 bases and J lost 0 bases.

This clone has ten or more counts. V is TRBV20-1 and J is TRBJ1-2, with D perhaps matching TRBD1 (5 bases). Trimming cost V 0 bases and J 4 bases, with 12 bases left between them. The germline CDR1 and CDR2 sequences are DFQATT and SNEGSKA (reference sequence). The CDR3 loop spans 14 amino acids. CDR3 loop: CSARDVLGVYGYTF. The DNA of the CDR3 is TGCAGTGCTAGAGACGTTCTGGGGGTCTATGGCTACACCTTC.

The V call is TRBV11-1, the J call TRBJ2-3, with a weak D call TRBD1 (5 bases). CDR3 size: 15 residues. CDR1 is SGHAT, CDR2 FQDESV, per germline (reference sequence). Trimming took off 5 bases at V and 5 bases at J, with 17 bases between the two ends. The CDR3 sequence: CASSLPLGHVDTQYF. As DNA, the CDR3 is TGTGCCAGCAGCCTCCCCCTGGGGCATGTAGATACGCAGTATTTT.

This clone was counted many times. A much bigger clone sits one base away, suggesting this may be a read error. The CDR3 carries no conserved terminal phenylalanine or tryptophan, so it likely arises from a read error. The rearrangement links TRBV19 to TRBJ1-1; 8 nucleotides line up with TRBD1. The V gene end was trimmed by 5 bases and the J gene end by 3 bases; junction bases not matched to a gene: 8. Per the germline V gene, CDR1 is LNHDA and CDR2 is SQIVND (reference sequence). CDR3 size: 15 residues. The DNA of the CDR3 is TGTGCCAGTAGTGTTCACCGGACAGGGCACACTGAAGCTTTCCTT. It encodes CASSVHRTGHTEAFL.

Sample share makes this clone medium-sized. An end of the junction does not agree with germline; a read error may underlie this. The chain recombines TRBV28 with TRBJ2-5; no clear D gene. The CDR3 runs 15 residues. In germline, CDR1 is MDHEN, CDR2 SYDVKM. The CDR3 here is CASSLSWSEKETQYF. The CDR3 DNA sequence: TGTGCCAGCAGCTTATCCTGGAGCGAAAAAGAGACCCAGTACTTC. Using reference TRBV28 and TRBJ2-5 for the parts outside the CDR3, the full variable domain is DVKVTQSSRYLVKRTGEKVFLECVQDMDHENMFWYRQDPGLGLRLIYFSYDVKMKEKGDIPEGYSVSREKKERFSLILESASTNQTSMYLCASSLSWSEKETQYFGPGTRLLVL.

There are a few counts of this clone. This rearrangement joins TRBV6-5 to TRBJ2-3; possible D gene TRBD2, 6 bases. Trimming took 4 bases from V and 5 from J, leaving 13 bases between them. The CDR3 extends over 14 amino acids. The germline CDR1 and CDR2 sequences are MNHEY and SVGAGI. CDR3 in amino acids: CASSWRGIEDTQYF. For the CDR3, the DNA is TGTGCCAGCAGTTGGCGGGGAATTGAAGATACGCAGTATTTT.

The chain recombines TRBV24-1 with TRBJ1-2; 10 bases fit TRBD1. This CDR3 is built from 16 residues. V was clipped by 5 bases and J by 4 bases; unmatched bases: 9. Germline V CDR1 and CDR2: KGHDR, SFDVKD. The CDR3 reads CATSGLRGQGLYGYTF. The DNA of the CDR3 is TGTGCCACCAGTGGCCTTCGGGGACAGGGGCTCTATGGCTACACCTTC.

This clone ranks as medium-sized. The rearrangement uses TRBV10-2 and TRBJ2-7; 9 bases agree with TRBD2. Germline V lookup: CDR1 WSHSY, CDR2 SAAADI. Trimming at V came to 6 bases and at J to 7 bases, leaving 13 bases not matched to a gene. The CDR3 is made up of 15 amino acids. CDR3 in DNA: TGCGCCAGCAGGGTAATCGGAGCGGGAGGAACGGAGCAGTACTTC. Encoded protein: CASRVIGAGGTEQYF.

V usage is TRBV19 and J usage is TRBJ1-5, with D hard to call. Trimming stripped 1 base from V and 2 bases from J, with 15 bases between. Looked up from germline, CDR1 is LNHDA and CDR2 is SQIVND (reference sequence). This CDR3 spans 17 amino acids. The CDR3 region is CASSIVHGSSGNQPQHF. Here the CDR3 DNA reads TGTGCCAGTAGTATAGTACATGGGTCTTCTGGCAATCAGCCCCAGCATTTT.

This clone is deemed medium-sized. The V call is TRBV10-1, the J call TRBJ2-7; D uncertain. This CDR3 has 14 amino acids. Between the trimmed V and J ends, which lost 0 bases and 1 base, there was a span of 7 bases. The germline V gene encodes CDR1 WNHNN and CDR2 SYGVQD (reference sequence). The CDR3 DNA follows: TGCGCCAGCAGTGAGTCGGGGTATTCCTACGAGCAGTACTTC. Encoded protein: CASSESGYSYEQYF.

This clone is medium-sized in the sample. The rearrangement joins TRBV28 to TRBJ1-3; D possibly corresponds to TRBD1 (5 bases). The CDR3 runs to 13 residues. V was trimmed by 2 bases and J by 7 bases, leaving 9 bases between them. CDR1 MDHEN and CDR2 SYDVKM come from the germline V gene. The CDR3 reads CASSLNRGNTIYF. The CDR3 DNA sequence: TGTGCCAGCAGTTTAAATCGGGGGAACACCATATATTTT.

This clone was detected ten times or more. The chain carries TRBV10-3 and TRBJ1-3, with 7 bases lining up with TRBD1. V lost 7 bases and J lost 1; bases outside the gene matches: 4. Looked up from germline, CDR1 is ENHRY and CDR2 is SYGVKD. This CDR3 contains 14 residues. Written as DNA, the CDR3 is TGTGCCATCACCAGGGGGGGGTCTGGAAACACCATATATTTT. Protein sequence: CAITRGGSGNTIYF.